Detailed here is one T cell receptor (beta chain). The antigen is not known. Assay used: immunoSEQ multiplex PCR; TCRdb lists only in-frame clones, some missing. The table has about 72,000 clones, roughly 80% seen once. The source of the sample is a study of early stage breast cancer tumors. Study overall: Around 9.6-fold was the mean read coverage per sample. Study results and limitations: Blood repertoires resembled normal breast more than tumor. Most shared enriched TCRB sequences were commonly generated ones. Compared with adjacent normal breast tissue, tumors showed 2.5 to 3-fold greater T cell density and higher clonality.

Germline V gene data show CDR1 as SNHLY and CDR2 as FYNNEI. The CDR3 consists of 11 residues. The V end was cut by 5 bases, the J end by 8 bases, with 9 bases between. This clonotype originated in a person between 55 and 69 years old with breast cancer. Input material: blood. The J gene is TRBJ1-1, the V gene TRBV2; D is undetermined. The CDR3 here is CASSRTPEAFF. The CDR3 DNA reads as TGTGCCAGCAGTAGGACCCCGGAAGCTTTCTTT.